The clone carrying this T cell receptor (beta chain) was counted only a few times. The antigen is unknown. The study drew donors from healthy Caucasian individuals in Russia aged roughly 6 to 95. The amount of total RNA extracted per sample was at least 5.5 micrograms. This sample is drawn from a study of blood T cells in healthy people across ages. Study outcomes and limitations: Higher diversity and more naive CD4+ cells were features of long-lived donors, compared to aged donors.

Next came a second PCR, run for roughly 6 to 11 cycles, which used a sample-barcoded 5' primer along with a J-beta primer mix. TCRdb used MiXCR to reprocess the 5' RACE reads, holding one entry per CDR3 protein. Among 790,000 or so distinct CDR3 sequences listed, about half were seen once. V lost 8 bases and J 0 bases, leaving 5 bases between the germline ends. From germline, CDR1 is LGHDT and CDR2 YNNKEL (reference sequence). This CDR3 comprises 13 residues. Sequenced input: blood. The J gene is TRBJ2-6, the V gene TRBV3-1; D remains ambiguous. The TCR originated in a man older than 75 in good health. The CDR3 DNA reads TGTGCCAGCGAAAGCTCTGGGGCCAACGTCCTGACTTTC. It specifies CASESSGANVLTF.